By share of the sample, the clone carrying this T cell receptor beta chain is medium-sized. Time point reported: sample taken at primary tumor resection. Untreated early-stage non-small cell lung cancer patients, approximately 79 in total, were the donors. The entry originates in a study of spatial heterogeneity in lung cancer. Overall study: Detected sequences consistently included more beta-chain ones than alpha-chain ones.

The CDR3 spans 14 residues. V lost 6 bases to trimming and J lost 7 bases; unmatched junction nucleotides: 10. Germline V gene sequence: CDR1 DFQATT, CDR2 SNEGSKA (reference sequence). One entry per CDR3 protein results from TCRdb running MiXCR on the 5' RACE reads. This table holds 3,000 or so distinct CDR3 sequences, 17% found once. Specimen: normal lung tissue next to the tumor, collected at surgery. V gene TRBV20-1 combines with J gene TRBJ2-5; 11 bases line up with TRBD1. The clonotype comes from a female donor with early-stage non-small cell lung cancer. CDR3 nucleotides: TGCAGTGCGTCGGGACAGGGGGGACGCGGGACCCAGTACTTC. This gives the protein CSASGQGGRGTQYF.